This TCR beta chain was obtained from a study of human T cells and chemical hapten exposure. As for the study in general: Researchers reported sensitizing an approximately 2 cm by approximately 2 cm upper inner arm skin site with 2% DPC. The study's findings and limits: TCRs above 1 in 1000 frequency stayed constant with DPC sensitization.

V shed 3 bases and J shed 6 bases, with 9 bases lying between them. The CDR3 runs 12 residues. Per the germline V gene, CDR1 is KGHSH and CDR2 is LQKENI. Sample time point: patch test 3, about 24 weeks after DPC sensitization. Treatment reported: therapeutic diphenylcyclopropenone sensitization with weekly scalp DPC. Sample donors consisted of patients with alopecia, aged 18 to 70 years, who were suitable for DPC. Individual cDNA molecules each carried unique molecular identifiers attached by the library. TCRdb re-called the RACE reads through MiXCR, storing one row per CDR3 protein. The sample holds about 160,000 distinct CDR3 sequences, roughly 25% seen once. In its sample, this clonotype was seen a few times. Its antigen is unidentified.

Sequencing used whole blood, obtained in connection with sensitization to the hapten diphenylcyclopropenone (DPC). The chain links TRBV18 to TRBJ2-7; D unresolved. The sequence derives from a young woman with alopecia areata. Some clones in this sample may be carry-over from other donors' samples. Here the CDR3 DNA reads TGTGCCAGCTCACCGCCGGGCGCCGAGCAGTACTTC. Protein product: CASSPPGAEQYF.